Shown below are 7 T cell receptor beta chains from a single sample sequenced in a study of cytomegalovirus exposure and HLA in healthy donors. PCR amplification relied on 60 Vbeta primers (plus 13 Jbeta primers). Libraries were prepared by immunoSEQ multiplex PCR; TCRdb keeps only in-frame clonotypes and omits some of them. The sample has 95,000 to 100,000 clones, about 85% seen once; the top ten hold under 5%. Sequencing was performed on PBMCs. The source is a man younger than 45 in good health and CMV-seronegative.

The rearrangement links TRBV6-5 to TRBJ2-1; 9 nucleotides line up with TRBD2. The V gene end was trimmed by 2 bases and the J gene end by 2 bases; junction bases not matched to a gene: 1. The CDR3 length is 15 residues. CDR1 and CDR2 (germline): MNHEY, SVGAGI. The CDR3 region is CASSYGGRAYNEQFF. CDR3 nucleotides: TGTGCCAGCAGTTACGGCGGGAGGGCCTACAATGAGCAGTTCTTC.

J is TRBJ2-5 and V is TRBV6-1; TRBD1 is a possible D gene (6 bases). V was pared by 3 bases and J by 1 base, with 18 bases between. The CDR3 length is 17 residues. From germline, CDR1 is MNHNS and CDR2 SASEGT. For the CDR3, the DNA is TGTGCCAGCAGTGATTTACGGGACACCCTGATCCAAGAGACCCAGTACTTC. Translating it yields CASSDLRDTLIQETQYF.

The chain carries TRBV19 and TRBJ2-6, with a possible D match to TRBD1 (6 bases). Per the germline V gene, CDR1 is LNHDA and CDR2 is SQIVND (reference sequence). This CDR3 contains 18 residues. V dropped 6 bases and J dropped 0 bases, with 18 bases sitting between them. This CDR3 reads CASRGAIPNDSGANVLTF. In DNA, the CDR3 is TGTGCCAGTAGGGGGGCGATACCTAATGACTCTGGGGCCAACGTCCTGACTTTC.

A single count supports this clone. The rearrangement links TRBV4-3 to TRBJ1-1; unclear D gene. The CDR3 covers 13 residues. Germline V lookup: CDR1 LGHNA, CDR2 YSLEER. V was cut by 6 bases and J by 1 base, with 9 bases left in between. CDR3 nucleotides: TGCGCCAGCAGTTTCAGGCGGAACACTGAAGCTTTCTTT. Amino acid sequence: CASSFRRNTEAFF.

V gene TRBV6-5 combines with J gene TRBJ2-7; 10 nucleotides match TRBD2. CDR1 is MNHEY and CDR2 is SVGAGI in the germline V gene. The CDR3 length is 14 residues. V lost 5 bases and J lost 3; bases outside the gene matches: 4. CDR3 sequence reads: CASSRRTSGYEQYF. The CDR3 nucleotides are TGTGCCAGCAGTAGAAGGACTAGCGGCTACGAGCAGTACTTC.

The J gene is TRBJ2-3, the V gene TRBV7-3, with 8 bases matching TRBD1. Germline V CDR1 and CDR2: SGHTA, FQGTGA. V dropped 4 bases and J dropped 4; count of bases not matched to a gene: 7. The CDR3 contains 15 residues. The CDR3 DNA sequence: TGTGCCAGCAGCTCTTTGGGACAGGCTCCAGATACGCAGTATTTT. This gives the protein CASSSLGQAPDTQYF.

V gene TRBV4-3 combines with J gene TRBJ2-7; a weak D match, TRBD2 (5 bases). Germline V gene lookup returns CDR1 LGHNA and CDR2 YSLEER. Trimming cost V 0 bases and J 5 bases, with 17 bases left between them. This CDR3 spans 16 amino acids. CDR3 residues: CASSQDSAGPSHEQYF. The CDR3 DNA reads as TGCGCCAGCAGCCAAGATTCGGCGGGCCCCTCGCACGAGCAGTACTTC.